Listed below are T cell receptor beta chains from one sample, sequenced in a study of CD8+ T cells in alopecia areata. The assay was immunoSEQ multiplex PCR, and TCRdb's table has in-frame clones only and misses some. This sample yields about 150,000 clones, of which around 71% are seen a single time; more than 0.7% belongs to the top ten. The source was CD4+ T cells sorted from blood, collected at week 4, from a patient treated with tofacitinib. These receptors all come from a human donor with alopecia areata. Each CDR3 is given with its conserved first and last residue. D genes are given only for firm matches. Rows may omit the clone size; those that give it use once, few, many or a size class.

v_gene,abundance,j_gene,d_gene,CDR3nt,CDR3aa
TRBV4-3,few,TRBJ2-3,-,TGCGCCAGCAGCCACCGTGGGATTAACACAGATACGCAGTATTTT,CASSHRGINTDTQYF
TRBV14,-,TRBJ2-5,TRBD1,TGTGCCAGCAGCCAAGGCCTCAGCAGGGGGTACCAAGAGACCCAGTACTTC,CASSQGLSRGYQETQYF
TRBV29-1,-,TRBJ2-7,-,TGCAGCGTGAATGGACGGTCCCCCTACGAGCAGTACTTC,CSVNGRSPYEQYF
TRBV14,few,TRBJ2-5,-,TGTGCCAGCAGCCAAGGTTTGTCTAGAGAGTACCAAGAGACCCAGTACTTC,CASSQGLSREYQETQYF
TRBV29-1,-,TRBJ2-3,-,TGCAGCGTTGAACGGGGGGCGACAGATACGCAGTATTTT,CSVERGATDTQYF
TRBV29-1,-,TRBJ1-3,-,TGCAGCGTTCCTGGGAGTGGAAACACCATATATTTT,CSVPGSGNTIYF
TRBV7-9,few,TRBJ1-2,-,TGTGCCAGCAGCTTAATCTCGCGAGGGACCTATGGCTACACCTTC,CASSLISRGTYGYTF
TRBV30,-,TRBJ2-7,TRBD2,TGTGCCTGGAGTACGGGGGGGACCTCCTACGAGCAGTACTTC,CAWSTGGTSYEQYF
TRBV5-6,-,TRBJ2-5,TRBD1,TGTGCCAGCAGCTCCCGACAGGGTGGAGAGACCCAGTACTTC,CASSSRQGGETQYF
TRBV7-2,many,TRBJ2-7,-,TGTGCCAGCAGCTTAGTGGGCAGCTCCTACGAGCAGTACTTC,CASSLVGSSYEQYF
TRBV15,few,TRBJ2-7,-,TGTGCCACCAGCAGAGATAAGGGGGGAGACTACGAGCAGTACTTC,CATSRDKGGDYEQYF
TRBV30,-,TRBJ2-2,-,TGTGCCTGGAACCCAGGGGCGAACACCGGGGAGCTGTTTTTT,CAWNPGANTGELFF
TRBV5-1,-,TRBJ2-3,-,TGCGCCAGCAGCTTGGCCGAAGATACGCAGTATTTT,CASSLAEDTQYF
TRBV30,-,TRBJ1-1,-,TGTGCCTGTAAAGAGGGGTTGAGCACTGAAGCTTTCTTT,CACKEGLSTEAFF
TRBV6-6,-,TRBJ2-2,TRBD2,TGTGCCAGCAGTTACTCGGTAGCGGGGGGCCCCGGGGAGCTGTTTTTT,CASSYSVAGGPGELFF
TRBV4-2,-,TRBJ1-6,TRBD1,TGTGCCAGCAGCCCTTCGGGGACAGAGAATTCACCCCTCCACTTT,CASSPSGTENSPLHF
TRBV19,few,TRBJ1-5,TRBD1,TGTGCCAGTAGTCTGACAGGGAGTCAGGTCCAGCATTTT,CASSLTGSQVQHF
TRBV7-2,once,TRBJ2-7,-,TGTGCCAGCAGCCCGGAATTAGGGAATCAGTACTTC,CASSPELGNQYF
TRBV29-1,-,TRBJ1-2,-,TGCAGCGTTGCGGGGAACAGGCCCGGATCTTATGGCTACACCTTC,CSVAGNRPGSYGYTF
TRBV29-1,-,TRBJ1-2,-,TGCAGCGTTGAGTCAGGGTTCCCCGGTGGCTACACCTTC,CSVESGFPGGYTF
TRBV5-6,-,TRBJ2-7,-,TGTGCCAGCAGCCGGAGGGGTCTAAGGGACGAGCAGTACTTC,CASSRRGLRDEQYF
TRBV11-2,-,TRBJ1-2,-,TGTGCCAGCAGCTTGGGCCCTCTCTATGGCTACACCTTC,CASSLGPLYGYTF
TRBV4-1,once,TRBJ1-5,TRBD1,TGCGCCAGCAGCCAAGACCCAGGGACAGGGGCTCAGCCCCAGCATTTT,CASSQDPGTGAQPQHF
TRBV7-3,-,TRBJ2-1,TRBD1,TGTGCCAGCAGCTTAGAGTGGACAGGCCTCGGCTCGGGGCAGTTCTTC,CASSLEWTGLGSGQFF
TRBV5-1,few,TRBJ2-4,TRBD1,TGCGCCAGCAGCTTGGGAGGGGGCGGAAACATTCAGTACTTC,CASSLGGGGNIQYF
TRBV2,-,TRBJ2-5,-,TGTGCCAGCAGTGAAGTCTCAGGGGCCCAAGAGACCCAGTACTTC,CASSEVSGAQETQYF
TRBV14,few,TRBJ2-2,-,TGTGCCAGCAGCCAAGGGGGACGGGGGAACACCGGGGAGCTGTTTTTT,CASSQGGRGNTGELFF
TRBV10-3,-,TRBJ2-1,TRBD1,TGTGCCACCCTCGAAAGACAGGGTGTCGATGAGCAGTTCTTC,CATLERQGVDEQFF
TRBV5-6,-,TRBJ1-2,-,TGTGCCAGCAGCTTGGTACAGAACTATGGCTACACCTTC,CASSLVQNYGYTF
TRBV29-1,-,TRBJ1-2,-,TGCAGCGTTGGACAGGATTTTGGCTACACCTTC,CSVGQDFGYTF
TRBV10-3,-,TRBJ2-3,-,TGTGCCATCAGTGAACACAGCACAGATACGCAGTATTTT,CAISEHSTDTQYF
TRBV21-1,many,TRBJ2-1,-,TGTGCCAGCAGCTCCCCGGGGGGCACGGTGTCCTACAATGAGCAGTTCTTC,CASSSPGGTVSYNEQFF
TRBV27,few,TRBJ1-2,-,TGTGCCAGCAGCCTAACCGGGTCCCTGGGAGGCTACACCTTC,CASSLTGSLGGYTF
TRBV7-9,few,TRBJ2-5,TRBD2,TGTGCCAGCAGTCGAGGACTAGCGGGGGGGCCGGAAGAGACCCAGTACTTC,CASSRGLAGGPEETQYF
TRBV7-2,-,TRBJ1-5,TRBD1,TGTGCCAGCAGCCCCCGACAGGGCTTTTTACAGCCCCAGCATTTT,CASSPRQGFLQPQHF
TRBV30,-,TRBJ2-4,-,TGTGCCTGGAGACCGGGACTGGAGAAAAACATTCAGTACTTC,CAWRPGLEKNIQYF
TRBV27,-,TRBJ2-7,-,TGTGCCAGCAGTTTAGGACATAGCTACGAGCAGTACTTC,CASSLGHSYEQYF
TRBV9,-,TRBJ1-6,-,TGTGCCAGCAGCGTAGGACGGAATTCACCCCTCCACTTT,CASSVGRNSPLHF
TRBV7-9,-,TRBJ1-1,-,TGTGCCAGCAGCCCAGAGCCGGGGAACACTGAAGCTTTCTTT,CASSPEPGNTEAFF
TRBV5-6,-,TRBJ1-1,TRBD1,TGTGCCAGCAGCTTTATCCAGGGGGCCGGGAACACTGAAGCTTTCTTT,CASSFIQGAGNTEAFF
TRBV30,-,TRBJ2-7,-,TGTGCCTGGAGTGCCCCTACAGGATTGGCCTACGAGCAGTACTTC,CAWSAPTGLAYEQYF
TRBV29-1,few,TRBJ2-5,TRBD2,TGCAGCGAATCGGCGGGGGAACAAGAGACCCAGTACTTC,CSESAGEQETQYF